A single sample gave rise to the 10 T cell receptor beta chains below, sequenced in a study of T-cell memory formation after mild COVID-19. In TCRdb, the 5' RACE reads were re-called with MiXCR into one record per CDR3 protein. The table has under 150,000 distinct CDR3 sequences, over 20% seen once; the top ten hold around 41%. Specimen: PBMCs or a T cell subset sorted from them (not recorded which). The receptor set was obtained from a man between 18 and 35 years old who had mild COVID-19 (a few samples of this study predate the infection). Cell type and time point are not known.

This clonotype was seen a handful of times. The chain links TRBV4-3 to TRBJ2-6; D is ambiguous. V gave up 4 bases and J gave up 0 bases, with 4 bases separating them. CDR1 and CDR2 (germline): LGHNA, YSLEER. The CDR3 extends over 14 amino acids. This chain's CDR3 is CASSRGSGANVLTF. The CDR3 bases are TGCGCCAGCAGCCGAGGCTCTGGGGCCAACGTCCTGACTTTC.

This clonotype has only a few counts. The chain links TRBV7-9 to TRBJ2-7; D may correspond to TRBD1 or TRBD2 (5 bases each). CDR1 is SEHNR, CDR2 FQNEAQ, per germline (reference sequence). There are 13 residues in the CDR3. The V end lost 4 bases, the J end lost 7 bases, and 14 bases lay between the germline ends. The CDR3 sequence: CASSSGPSREQYV. In DNA form, the CDR3 reads TGTGCCAGCAGCTCGGGACCCTCGCGGGAGCAGTACGTC.

The chain combines TRBV11-2 with TRBJ2-3, with unresolved D. The germline CDR1 and CDR2 sequences are SGHAT and FQNNGV. CDR3 length: 15 residues. V was pared by 1 base and J by 7 bases, with 15 bases between. The CDR3 sequence: CASSLVGRASHTQYF. For the CDR3, the DNA is TGTGCCAGCAGCTTAGTGGGCCGGGCAAGTCATACGCAGTATTTT.

Only a few counts were recorded for this clonotype. The gene calls are TRBV4-3 and TRBJ2-7, with D maybe TRBD1 (6 bases). V lost 1 base to trimming and J lost 1 base, with 11 bases between them. The CDR3 has 15 amino acids. Per germline, CDR1 LGHNA and CDR2 YSLEER. CDR3 amino acids: CASSQGRGWSYEQYV. The CDR3 DNA follows: TGCGCCAGCAGCCAAGGCAGGGGTTGGTCCTACGAGCAGTACGTC.

This clonotype was counted between two and nine times. The genes are TRBV24-1 and TRBJ2-1; the D gene is possibly TRBD1 (6 bases). There are 12 residues in the CDR3. Trimming pared 7 bases from V and 9 bases from J, leaving 12 bases between. CDR1 is KGHDR and CDR2 is SFDVKD in the germline V gene. CDR3 sequence: CATRSGAGEQFF. The DNA for the CDR3 is TGTGCCACCAGATCAGGGGCGGGTGAGCAGTTCTTC.

The V gene is TRBV5-1, the J gene TRBJ2-7; D is ambiguous. From germline, CDR1 is SGHRS and CDR2 YFSETQ. Trimming cost V 0 bases and J 3 bases, with 7 bases left between them. The CDR3 has 13 amino acids. CDR3: CASSLGWDYEQYV. The CDR3 coding sequence is TGCGCCAGCAGCTTGGGTTGGGACTACGAGCAGTACGTC.

This clonotype was found a few times. This chain connects TRBV7-3 to TRBJ1-1, with TRBD1 identical over 10 bases. Germline V lookup: CDR1 SGHTA, CDR2 FQGTGA. After removal of 4 bases from V and 4 bases from J, the junction contained 3 bases not matched to a gene. The CDR3 is made up of 14 amino acids. The CDR3 DNA reads TGTGCCAGCAGCTCTGGACAGGGGGTCACTGAAGCTTTCTTT. Translation: CASSSGQGVTEAFF.

V gene TRBV7-9 combines with J gene TRBJ2-2; D may be TRBD1 or TRBD2 (5 bases each). Germline V lookup: CDR1 SEHNR, CDR2 FQNEAQ (reference sequence). The CDR3 is 14 amino acids. V lost 5 bases to trimming and J lost 6 bases, with 13 bases between them. This CDR3 reads CASSPSLGAGELFF. The DNA for the CDR3 is TGTGCCAGCAGCCCTTCACTAGGGGCCGGGGAGCTGTTTTTT.

This clonotype was recorded a few times. This rearrangement joins TRBV7-9 to TRBJ2-1; D may match TRBD1 or TRBD2 (6 bases each). The V and J ends lost 1 base and 2 bases respectively, with 9 bases between them. The CDR3 consists of 15 residues. Germline V gives CDR1 SEHNR, CDR2 FQNEAQ (reference sequence). Here the CDR3 reads CASSLEGGAYNEQFF. CDR3 sequence (DNA): TGTGCCAGCAGCTTAGAGGGGGGCGCCTACAATGAGCAGTTCTTC.

This clonotype was recorded a few times. This chain uses TRBV3-1 with TRBJ2-7, with 8 bases lining up with TRBD1. The CDR3 runs to 14 residues. The J segment lost 2 bases and the V segment lost 3 bases, leaving 3 bases of the junction unmatched. Germline V CDR1 and CDR2: LGHDT, YNNKEL (reference sequence). The CDR3 DNA reads TGTGCCAGCAGCCAGGGGACAGGAGCCTACGAGCAGTACGTC. This codes for CASSQGTGAYEQYV.